A selection of T cell receptor beta chains follows, all from one sample in a study of T cells in Graves' hyperthyroidism and ophthalmopathy. Each CDR3 protein is one row after TCRdb ran MiXCR on the multiplex PCR reads. The sample lists 500,000 to 800,000 distinct CDR3 sequences; 13% to 15% were seen once. The sequenced sample was blood. The receptors come from a woman aged 45-59 years with Graves' ophthalmopathy. Both conserved end residues are part of each CDR3. Fields, in order: V gene, clone size, J gene, D gene, CDR3 protein, CDR3 DNA. A D gene is named only where the DNA matches it firmly. Clone size is given for some rows only: seen once, a few or many times, or a class if the clone is expanded.

v_call: TRBV18
clone_size: many
j_call: TRBJ2-7
d_call: TRBD2
cdr3_aa: CASSQDSGLYEQYF
cdr3_nt: TGTGCCAGCTCACAAGATAGCGGGTTGTACGAGCAGTACTTC

v_call: TRBV24-1
clone_size: few
j_call: TRBJ2-3
d_call: NA
cdr3_aa: CATSGTQTSTDTQYF
cdr3_nt: TGTGCCACCAGCGGGACTCAAACTAGCACAGATACGCAGTATTTT

v_call: TRBV6-2/TRBV6-3
clone_size: NA
j_call: TRBJ2-2
d_call: NA
cdr3_aa: CASSRDGRAGTGELFF
cdr3_nt: TGTGCCAGCAGCCGTGACGGCAGGGCGGGCACCGGGGAGCTGTTTTTT

v_call: TRBV7-2
clone_size: many
j_call: TRBJ1-2
d_call: TRBD1
cdr3_aa: CASSLVRQGNYGYTF
cdr3_nt: TGTGCCAGCAGCCTAGTGAGACAGGGAAACTATGGCTACACCTTC

v_call: TRBV6-1
clone_size: few
j_call: TRBJ1-1
d_call: NA
cdr3_aa: CASRPYGEGGFMNTEAFF
cdr3_nt: TGTGCCAGCAGACCGTACGGGGAAGGAGGTTTCATGAACACTGAAGCTTTCTTT

v_call: TRBV29-1
clone_size: many
j_call: TRBJ1-2
d_call: NA
cdr3_aa: CSVELRRDHYGYTF
cdr3_nt: TGCAGCGTTGAGCTTCGCAGGGACCACTATGGCTACACCTTC

v_call: TRBV7-2
clone_size: many
j_call: TRBJ2-6
d_call: NA
cdr3_aa: CASSLMLRSGANVLTF
cdr3_nt: TGTGCCAGCAGCTTAATGTTGCGCTCTGGGGCCAACGTCCTGACTTTC

v_call: TRBV5-5
clone_size: many
j_call: TRBJ2-5
d_call: NA
cdr3_aa: CASSLRGMSQETQYF
cdr3_nt: TGTGCCAGCAGCTTGCGCGGGATGAGCCAAGAGACCCAGTACTTC

v_call: TRBV20-1
clone_size: many
j_call: TRBJ1-5
d_call: TRBD1
cdr3_aa: CSAHGQGNQPQHF
cdr3_nt: TGCAGTGCTCATGGACAGGGCAATCAGCCCCAGCATTTT

v_call: TRBV5-6
clone_size: many
j_call: TRBJ2-1
d_call: TRBD2
cdr3_aa: CASSWGGLAGDEQFF
cdr3_nt: TGTGCCAGCAGCTGGGGGGGACTAGCGGGAGATGAGCAGTTCTTC

v_call: TRBV30
clone_size: NA
j_call: TRBJ1-2
d_call: TRBD1
cdr3_aa: CAWSVLGQSYYGYTF
cdr3_nt: TGTGCCTGGAGTGTACTGGGACAGAGTTACTATGGCTACACCTTC

v_call: TRBV20-1
clone_size: many
j_call: TRBJ2-7
d_call: TRBD2
cdr3_aa: CSARPGLAGAYEQYF
cdr3_nt: TGCAGTGCTAGACCAGGACTAGCGGGAGCCTACGAGCAGTACTTC

v_call: TRBV29-1
clone_size: many
j_call: TRBJ2-3
d_call: NA
cdr3_aa: CSAEVPGTDTQYF
cdr3_nt: TGCAGCGCCGAAGTCCCCGGCACAGATACGCAGTATTTT

v_call: TRBV15
clone_size: few
j_call: TRBJ1-6
d_call: TRBD1
cdr3_aa: CATSRKFRGQGENSPLHF
cdr3_nt: TGTGCCACCAGCAGAAAATTCCGAGGACAGGGCGAGAATTCACCCCTCCACTTT

v_call: TRBV5-6
clone_size: few
j_call: TRBJ2-7
d_call: NA
cdr3_aa: CASSEDSHEQYF
cdr3_nt: TGTGCCAGCAGCGAGGACAGTCACGAGCAGTACTTC

v_call: TRBV27
clone_size: few
j_call: TRBJ2-2
d_call: TRBD2
cdr3_aa: CASSFRGLASNTGELFF
cdr3_nt: TGTGCCAGCAGTTTTCGGGGACTAGCGAGTAACACCGGGGAGCTGTTTTTT

v_call: TRBV27
clone_size: many
j_call: TRBJ2-7
d_call: NA
cdr3_aa: CASRTTHYEQYF
cdr3_nt: TGTGCCAGCAGGACTACCCACTACGAGCAGTACTTC

v_call: TRBV19
clone_size: few
j_call: TRBJ2-4
d_call: TRBD2
cdr3_aa: CASKKREKNIQYF
cdr3_nt: TGTGCCAGTAAGAAGCGGGAGAAAAACATTCAGTACTTC

v_call: TRBV28
clone_size: NA
j_call: TRBJ2-1
d_call: TRBD2
cdr3_aa: CASSQGGFAGGQGDEQFF
cdr3_nt: TGTGCCAGCAGCCAAGGGGGGTTCGCGGGAGGGCAAGGGGATGAGCAGTTCTTC

v_call: TRBV10-3
clone_size: few
j_call: TRBJ2-1
d_call: NA
cdr3_aa: CATAGLPGYNEQFF
cdr3_nt: TGTGCCACGGCGGGACTCCCGGGCTACAATGAGCAGTTCTTC

v_call: TRBV4-3
clone_size: NA
j_call: TRBJ2-1
d_call: TRBD2
cdr3_aa: CASRQAGGPYNEQFF
cdr3_nt: TGCGCCAGCAGACAAGCGGGAGGCCCCTACAATGAGCAGTTCTTC

v_call: TRBV18
clone_size: many
j_call: TRBJ2-1
d_call: TRBD2
cdr3_aa: CASSPPQGLAGYNEQFF
cdr3_nt: TGTGCCAGCTCACCACCGCAAGGACTAGCGGGATACAATGAGCAGTTCTTC

v_call: TRBV24-1
clone_size: many
j_call: TRBJ2-2
d_call: NA
cdr3_aa: CATSVRGTGELFF
cdr3_nt: TGTGCCACCAGTGTTCGAGGAACCGGGGAGCTGTTTTTT

v_call: TRBV11-3
clone_size: few
j_call: TRBJ2-5
d_call: TRBD2
cdr3_aa: CASSSLARGLQETQYF
cdr3_nt: TGTGCCAGCAGCTCACTAGCGAGGGGTTTGCAAGAGACCCAGTACTTC

v_call: TRBV28
clone_size: few
j_call: TRBJ1-3
d_call: NA
cdr3_aa: CASSFVAGSGNTIYF
cdr3_nt: TGTGCCAGCAGTTTCGTGGCGGGCTCTGGAAACACCATATATTTT

v_call: TRBV3-1
clone_size: many
j_call: TRBJ2-4
d_call: NA
cdr3_aa: CASSQELVDIQYF
cdr3_nt: TGTGCCAGCAGCCAGGAACTAGTTGACATTCAGTACTTC

v_call: TRBV27
clone_size: many
j_call: TRBJ2-7
d_call: NA
cdr3_aa: CASSLRAGTYEQYF
cdr3_nt: TGTGCCAGCAGTTTGCGGGCGGGTACCTACGAGCAGTACTTC

v_call: TRBV18
clone_size: many
j_call: TRBJ2-6
d_call: NA
cdr3_aa: CASSPPTKSGANVLTF
cdr3_nt: TGTGCCAGCTCACCACCTACCAAATCTGGGGCCAACGTCCTGACTTTC

v_call: TRBV19
clone_size: NA
j_call: TRBJ2-1
d_call: TRBD1
cdr3_aa: CASSTYPQGASYNEQFF
cdr3_nt: TGTGCCAGTAGCACTTACCCGCAGGGGGCGTCCTACAATGAGCAGTTCTTC

v_call: TRBV6-2/TRBV6-3
clone_size: many
j_call: TRBJ2-7
d_call: TRBD2
cdr3_aa: CASSLRLAGVEQYF
cdr3_nt: TGTGCCAGCAGTTTGAGACTAGCGGGAGTCGAGCAGTACTTC